These 13 T cell receptor beta chains came from one sample sequenced in a study of T cell responses to AZD1222 COVID-19 vaccine. Produced via immunoSEQ multiplex PCR; TCRdb's table is partial and in-frame only. Seen here are approximately 170,000 clones, around 88% observed once, and the top ten hold roughly 10%. The sequencing here drew on peripheral blood, taken 28 days after the second AZD1222 dose. The source of these receptors is an adult who received the AZD1222 COVID-19 vaccine.

Here the CDR3 reads CASSILPGQGGTEAFF. DNA for the CDR3: TGTGCCAGTAGTATCCTTCCGGGACAGGGAGGCACTGAAGCTTTCTTT. The chain carries TRBV19 and TRBJ1-1; TRBD1 matches 9 bases. V lost 3 bases and J lost 4; bases outside the gene matches: 9. CDR1 is LNHDA and CDR2 is SQIVND in the germline V gene (reference sequence). The CDR3 contains 16 residues.

The chain couples TRBV5-6 to TRBJ2-7; the D call may be TRBD1 or TRBD2 (5 bases each). Germline V CDR1 and CDR2: SGHDT, YYEEEE. CDR3 length: 16 amino acids. Trimming stripped 1 base from V and 3 bases from J, with 17 bases between. CDR3 in DNA: TGTGCCAGCAGCTTGAACGGGGCCCCCGATTACTACGAGCAGTACTTC. Encoded protein: CASSLNGAPDYYEQYF.

The rearrangement uses TRBV2 and TRBJ2-2; no firm D call. The CDR3 runs to 15 residues. Trimming removed 3 bases at V and 6 bases at J, with 14 bases between. CDR1 is SNHLY and CDR2 is FYNNEI in the germline V gene. The CDR3 loop is CASSEDGSWSGELFF. In nucleotides, the CDR3 is TGTGCCAGCAGTGAGGACGGATCCTGGTCCGGGGAGCTGTTTTTT.

This chain uses TRBV5-4 with TRBJ1-2; 9 bases match TRBD1. V shed 4 bases, J shed 2 bases, and the junction held 3 bases outside the gene matches. The CDR3 consists of 14 residues. Germline V gives CDR1 SGHNT, CDR2 YYREEE (reference sequence). The CDR3 coding sequence is TGTGCCAGCAGCCGGGACAGGGAAAACTATGGCTACACCTTC. Residues: CASSRDRENYGYTF.

V gene TRBV25-1 combines with J gene TRBJ1-2; weak D call: TRBD1 (5 bases). This CDR3 is built from 13 residues. CDR1 and CDR2 from the germline V gene are MGHDK and SYGVNS. V shed 7 bases and J shed 7 bases, with 16 bases lying between them. The CDR3 here is CASNQGPGSGYTF. The CDR3 coding sequence is TGTGCCAGCAACCAGGGACCGGGGAGTGGCTACACCTTC.

A word on this clone: The sample holds other DNA sequences that translate to the same CDR3. The V call is TRBV28, the J call TRBJ1-1, with TRBD1 matching 8 bases. The V gene's germline CDR1 is MDHEN and CDR2 SYDVKM. With 5 bases clipped from V and 2 bases from J, the junction kept 7 bases outside the gene matches. The CDR3 runs 15 residues. CDR3 sequence: CASSPRTGRNTEAFF. The CDR3, as DNA: TGTGCCAGCAGTCCAAGGACAGGGCGTAACACTGAAGCTTTCTTT.

The genes are TRBV9 and TRBJ2-5, with D possibly matching TRBD2 (5 bases). This CDR3 comprises 14 residues. Trimming cost V 6 bases and J 1 base, with 13 bases left between them. CDR1 SGDLS and CDR2 YYNGEE come from the germline V gene. The CDR3 loop reads CASTPTGVQETQYF. For the CDR3, the DNA is TGTGCCAGCACCCCGACCGGGGTCCAAGAGACCCAGTACTTC. The full variable domain, rest sourced from reference TRBV9 and TRBJ2-5, is DSGVTQTPKHLITATGQRVTLRCSPRSGDLSVYWYQQSLDQGLQFLIQYYNGEERAKGNILERFSAQQFPDLHSELNLSSLELGDSALYFCASTPTGVQETQYFGPGTRLLVL.

The rearrangement joins TRBV12-3 or TRBV12-4 to TRBJ1-2; the D is unclear. V lost 6 bases and J 7 bases, leaving 12 bases between the germline ends. The CDR3 runs 12 residues. CDR3 region: CASSPLRGGYTF. The DNA for the CDR3 is TGTGCCAGCAGCCCTCTACGGGGTGGCTACACCTTC.

This chain joins TRBV11-2 and TRBJ1-5, with 8 bases matching TRBD1. In germline, CDR1 is SGHAT, CDR2 FQNNGV. This CDR3 spans 14 amino acids. J gave up 10 bases and V 5 bases, and 10 bases lay outside the gene matches. The CDR3 DNA sequence: TGTGCCAGCAGCCCGGGACAGGCATCTTTTCCCCAGCATTTT. Its translation: CASSPGQASFPQHF.

J is TRBJ2-7 and V is TRBV9; 10 positions agree with TRBD1. V lost 3 bases and J lost 2; bases outside the gene matches: 5. Germline V gene data show CDR1 as SGDLS and CDR2 as YYNGEE. CDR3 length equals 15 residues. Here the CDR3 DNA reads TGTGCCAGCAGCGGAGGACAGGGGGACCCCTACGAGCAGTACTTC. This codes for CASSGGQGDPYEQYF. The complete variable domain, with remaining parts taken from reference TRBV9 and TRBJ2-7, reads DSGVTQTPKHLITATGQRVTLRCSPRSGDLSVYWYQQSLDQGLQFLIQYYNGEERAKGNILERFSAQQFPDLHSELNLSSLELGDSALYFCASSGGQGDPYEQYFGPGTRLTVT.

V is TRBV6-1 and J is TRBJ2-3, with D possibly being TRBD1 (6 bases). The germline CDR1 and CDR2 sequences are MNHNS and SASEGT. The CDR3 sequence is 13 residues long. V gave up 0 bases and J gave up 9 bases, with 10 bases separating them. The CDR3 protein is CASSEALRGTQYF. Here the CDR3 DNA reads TGTGCCAGCAGTGAAGCCCTCAGGGGCACGCAGTATTTT.

In its sample, this clone was seen once. V is TRBV7-3 and J is TRBJ2-1; D is possibly TRBD2 (6 bases). V shed 3 bases and J shed 6 bases, with 9 bases lying between them. In germline, CDR1 is SGHTA, CDR2 FQGTGA. The CDR3 runs 13 residues. The CDR3 loop reads CASSFSGGNEQFF. The CDR3 DNA sequence: TGTGCCAGCAGCTTCTCCGGGGGCAATGAGCAGTTCTTC.

This chain connects TRBV29-1 to TRBJ2-7, with 10 bases fitting TRBD1. The CDR3 extends over 13 amino acids. In germline, CDR1 is SQVTM, CDR2 ANQGSEA. Trimming at V came to 4 bases and at J to 6 bases, leaving 6 bases not matched to a gene. CDR3 coding DNA: TGCAGCGTTGTGGGGACAGGGGTTGGCGAGCAGTACTTC. Protein: CSVVGTGVGEQYF.